These 24 T cell receptor beta chains were sequenced from one sample in a study of early T cells in non-severe SARS-CoV-2 infection. Using its own MiXCR run on the 5' RACE reads, TCRdb lists one record per CDR3 protein. The table lists several thousand distinct CDR3 sequences, around 4.8% of them singletons, with roughly 9.7% in the top ten. The sequenced sample consisted of whole blood. Every receptor here comes from an adult who was a healthcare worker with PCR-confirmed SARS-CoV-2 infection or an uninfected control (not recorded which).

This clonotype is labeled medium-sized. The V gene is TRBV29-1, the J gene TRBJ2-7; a weak D match, TRBD1 (5 bases). The CDR3 totals 12 residues. Germline V gene data show CDR1 as SQVTM and CDR2 as ANQGSEA. The DNA for the CDR3 is TGCAGTGGCGGACACTACACCTACGAGCAGTACTTC. Translating it yields CSGGHYTYEQYF.

On this clonotype: Since a much larger clone is just one base distant, this may be a read error. V and J are TRBV20-1 and TRBJ1-2; no definite D call. The V and J ends lost 3 bases and 7 bases respectively, with 21 bases between them. The CDR3 length is 15 residues. From germline, CDR1 is DFQATT and CDR2 SNEGSKA (reference sequence). The chain's CDR3 is CSARRLGNLLSGYTF. Written as DNA, the CDR3 is TGCAGTGCTAGGCGGCTGGGGAACCTGTTAAGTGGCTACACCTTC.

This clonotype was observed many times. The rearrangement links TRBV20-1 to TRBJ2-1; 8 bases are shared with TRBD2. Per germline, CDR1 DFQATT and CDR2 SNEGSKA (reference sequence). The V gene end was trimmed by 6 bases and the J gene end by 7 bases; junction bases not matched to a gene: 14. CDR3 length: 15 amino acids. As DNA, the CDR3 is TGCAGTGCGGTACCCTTCCAGCGGGAGTTAAATGAGCAGTTCTTC. Amino acid sequence: CSAVPFQRELNEQFF.

This clonotype was detected many times. J is TRBJ2-7 and V is TRBV6-5, with no clear D. Trimming shortened V by 5 bases and J by 3 bases, and 11 bases separated the two germline ends. CDR1 is MNHEY, CDR2 SVGAGI, per germline. CDR3 size: 13 residues. This CDR3 is CASSIGHFYEQYF. The CDR3 DNA is TGTGCCAGCAGTATCGGGCACTTCTACGAGCAGTACTTC.

This clonotype is medium-sized within its sample. This chain uses TRBV28 with TRBJ1-5; tentative D call: TRBD1 (5 bases). V was shortened by 4 bases and J by 7 bases, with 14 bases between the two germline ends. The CDR3 spans 14 residues. Germline V lookup: CDR1 MDHEN, CDR2 SYDVKM. The CDR3, as DNA: TGTGCCAGCAGTTGGGGTCAGGGACTACAGCCCCAGCATTTT. The encoded protein is CASSWGQGLQPQHF.

Ten or more counts support this clonotype. In DNA, the CDR3 is TGTGCCAGCAGCTCATGGTTTAAACCTAGCACAGATACGCAGTATTTT. Translation: CASSSWFKPSTDTQYF. This rearrangement joins TRBV11-2 to TRBJ2-3; D not resolved. CDR3 length equals 16 residues. Between the trimmed V and J ends, which lost 4 bases and 0 bases, there was a span of 14 bases. CDR1 and CDR2 (germline): SGHAT, FQNNGV.

This clonotype qualifies as medium-sized. The V call is TRBV30, the J call TRBJ2-5; a possible D gene is TRBD2 (6 bases). Trimming cost V 4 bases and J 3 bases, with 15 bases left between them. This CDR3 has 14 residues. The germline V gene encodes CDR1 GTSNPN and CDR2 SVGIG (reference sequence). The CDR3 nucleotides are TGTGCCTGGATGTCGAATAGCGGCGAAGAGACCCAGTACTTC. Amino acid sequence: CAWMSNSGEETQYF. Drawing the rest from reference TRBV30 and TRBJ2-5, the complete variable domain is SQTIHQWPATLVQPVGSPLSLECTVEGTSNPNLYWYRQAAGRGLQLLFYSVGIGQISSEVPQNLSASRPQDRQFILSSKKLLLSDSGFYLCAWMSNSGEETQYFGPGTRLLVL.

This clonotype was observed a few times. The chain links TRBV6-6 to TRBJ2-7; TRBD2 might be the D (5 bases). From germline, CDR1 is MNHNY and CDR2 SVGAGI (reference sequence). The CDR3 consists of 12 residues. With 4 bases removed from V and 2 bases from J, the gap between germline ends came to 6 bases. The CDR3 region is CASSSGTYEQYV. In DNA form, the CDR3 reads TGTGCCAGCAGTTCCGGGACCTACGAGCAGTACGTC.

The sample holds many counts of this clonotype. The chain employs TRBV4-3 and TRBJ1-1, with 10 bases identical to TRBD1. The trim removed 2 bases at V and 3 bases at J, leaving 3 bases unmatched. CDR1 and CDR2 (germline): LGHNA, YSLEER. The length of the CDR3 is 15 residues. The CDR3 loop reads CASSQYDRGHTEAFF. The DNA of the CDR3 is TGCGCCAGCAGCCAATATGACAGGGGGCACACTGAAGCTTTCTTT.

This clonotype rates as medium-sized. CDR3: CASSFGPFNNEKLFF. CDR3 sequence (DNA): TGTGCCAGCAGCTTTGGACCTTTTAACAATGAAAAACTGTTTTTT. This rearrangement joins TRBV7-2 to TRBJ1-4; D gene ambiguous. V lost 3 bases to trimming and J lost 5 bases, with 13 bases between them. The CDR3 is made up of 15 amino acids. In germline, CDR1 is SGHTA, CDR2 FQGNSA.

This clonotype was seen only a few times. It may be a read error: a sequence one base away is much more abundant. The V gene is TRBV5-6, the J gene TRBJ1-1, with D possibly TRBD1 on 5 matching bases. V shed 0 bases and J shed 0 bases, with 6 bases lying between them. Germline V gene data show CDR1 as SGHDT and CDR2 as YYEEEE. CDR3 length: 14 amino acids. The chain's CDR3 is CASSLGQMNTEAFF. For the CDR3, the DNA is TGTGCCAGCAGCTTGGGACAGATGAACACTGAAGCTTTCTTT.

The sample holds many counts of this clonotype. This chain connects TRBV7-8 to TRBJ2-1; 10 positions agree with TRBD1. Germline V gives CDR1 SGHVS, CDR2 FQNEAQ. This CDR3 has 13 amino acids. V trimming: 6 bases; J trimming: 7 bases; junction bases outside the gene matches: 3. DNA for the CDR3: TGTGCCAGCAGGGGACAGGGGTGGAATGAGCAGTTCTTC. As protein: CASRGQGWNEQFF. The full variable domain, its missing parts supplied by reference TRBV7-8 and TRBJ2-1, is GAGVSQSPRYKVAKRGQDVALRCDPISGHVSLFWYQQALGQGPEFLTYFQNEAQLDKSGLPSDRFFAERPEGSVSTLKIQRTQQEDSAVYLCASRGQGWNEQFFGPGTRLTVL.

This clonotype rates as medium-sized. The rearrangement links TRBV29-1 to TRBJ2-1; 10 bases are shared with TRBD2. The junction had 1 base not matched to a gene; V was cut back by 0 bases and J by 2 bases. This CDR3 contains 15 residues. Germline values: CDR1 SQVTM, CDR2 ANQGSEA. The DNA for the CDR3 is TGCAGCGTTGAAGATGGACTAGCGGCCTACAATGAGCAGTTCTTC. Encoded protein: CSVEDGLAAYNEQFF.

This clonotype was picked up a small number of times. The chain links TRBV24-1 to TRBJ2-2; D is tentatively TRBD1 or TRBD2 (6 bases each). V shed 3 bases and J shed 5 bases, with 12 bases lying between them. Germline CDR1 KGHDR, CDR2 SFDVKD. The CDR3 runs to 15 residues. The CDR3 region is CATSDGRGRTGELFF. CDR3 bases: TGTGCCACCAGTGATGGACGGGGGCGAACCGGGGAGCTGTTTTTT.

This clonotype was observed at least ten times. This sequence joins TRBV6-2 or TRBV6-3 and TRBJ1-2; D possibly corresponds to TRBD1 (6 bases). The CDR3 sequence is 16 residues long. CDR1 MNHEY and CDR2 SVGEGT come from the germline V gene. Trimming left V 0 bases short and J 1 base short, with 12 bases between. The CDR3 protein is CASSYSSSGVNYGYTF. The CDR3, as DNA: TGTGCCAGCAGTTACTCGTCGTCAGGGGTTAACTATGGCTACACCTTC.

This clonotype was seen repeatedly, ten times or more. The chain is built from TRBV19 and TRBJ2-1, with 10 bases lining up with TRBD2. The trim removed 2 bases at V and 7 bases at J, leaving 2 bases unmatched. The CDR3 length is 14 residues. Germline V gives CDR1 LNHDA, CDR2 SQIVND (reference sequence). CDR3 in amino acids: CASSILAGANEQFF. In DNA, the CDR3 is TGTGCCAGTAGTATACTAGCGGGAGCAAATGAGCAGTTCTTC.

This clonotype has at least ten counts. As DNA, the CDR3 is TGTGCCAGCATCGGGCACGGGCAGCCTAACGAGCAGTACTTC. This sequence encodes CASIGHGQPNEQYF. The chain combines TRBV28 with TRBJ2-7; D not resolved. CDR1 is MDHEN, CDR2 SYDVKM, per germline. The CDR3 runs to 14 residues. V shed 7 bases and J shed 5 bases, with 18 bases lying between them.

This clonotype is termed medium-sized. As DNA, the CDR3 is TGTGCCAGCAGTGACACGACTAGCGGCACGCAGTATTTT. The encoded protein is CASSDTTSGTQYF. The gene calls are TRBV6-4 and TRBJ2-3; TRBD2 aligns across 9 bases. With 2 bases clipped from V and 9 bases from J, the junction kept 3 bases outside the gene matches. Germline values: CDR1 MRHNA, CDR2 SNTAGT. This CDR3 has 13 amino acids.

By share of the sample, this clonotype is medium-sized (0.01 to 0.1%). CDR3 amino acids: CASSPTKPGQGYEQYF. DNA of the CDR3: TGTGCCAGCTCACCAACGAAGCCGGGACAGGGCTACGAGCAGTACTTC. The rearrangement joins TRBV18 to TRBJ2-7, with 9 bases fitting TRBD1. The J segment lost 3 bases and the V segment lost 2 bases, leaving 8 bases of the junction unmatched. The CDR3 length is 16 residues. CDR1 and CDR2 from the germline V gene are KGHSH and LQKENI.

In its sample, this clonotype ranks as medium-sized. The rearrangement links TRBV7-8 to TRBJ2-5, with D unresolved. Trimming left V 2 bases short and J 0 bases short, with 7 bases between. Germline V gives CDR1 SGHVS, CDR2 FQNEAQ. The CDR3 is 14 amino acids. The CDR3 loop reads CASSLSLYQETQYF. The DNA for the CDR3 is TGTGCCAGCAGCTTAAGCCTGTACCAAGAGACCCAGTACTTC.

This chain connects TRBV7-6 to TRBJ2-1, with TRBD2 as a possible D gene (6 bases). Germline V gives CDR1 SGHVS, CDR2 FNYEAQ. The germline V and J ends were trimmed by 2 bases and 4 bases, with 21 bases remaining between them. The CDR3 has 18 amino acids. The CDR3 nucleotides are TGTGCCAGCAGCTTAAAGCCCACGGTGGTAGCGGAATACAATGAGCAGTTCTTC. Residues: CASSLKPTVVAEYNEQFF.

This clonotype was detected only a few times. The chain joins TRBV12-3 or TRBV12-4 to TRBJ1-1; the D gene is possibly TRBD1 (5 bases). This CDR3 spans 12 amino acids. V was pared by 8 bases and J by 5 bases, with 12 bases between. The CDR3 spells CASGLQGTEAFF. The CDR3 region has the DNA TGTGCCAGCGGACTCCAGGGTACTGAAGCTTTCTTT.

CDR3 residues: CASSRGQYDSNQPQHF. CDR3 nucleotide sequence: TGTGCCAGCAGCCGAGGACAGTACGATAGCAATCAGCCCCAGCATTTT. The chain couples TRBV7-9 to TRBJ1-5, with a weak D call TRBD1 (6 bases). Germline V gene data show CDR1 as SEHNR and CDR2 as FQNEAQ (reference sequence). The CDR3 runs to 16 residues. Trimming stripped 5 bases from V and 0 bases from J, with 14 bases between.

This chain joins TRBV14 and TRBJ2-2; perhaps TRBD2 as D (5 bases). Germline values: CDR1 SGHDN, CDR2 FVKESK. CDR3 length: 14 amino acids. V lost 4 bases and J 6 bases, leaving 12 bases between the germline ends. Here the CDR3 reads CASSLGLASGELFF. Written as DNA, the CDR3 is TGTGCCAGCAGCCTCGGCCTAGCTTCCGGGGAGCTGTTTTTT.